The 16 T cell receptor beta chains presented below share a single source sample, sequenced in a study of T cell repertoires in cytomegalovirus infection. TCRdb processed the reads anew with MiXCR; each CDR3 protein has one entry. This sample has about 150,000 distinct CDR3 sequences, with around 24% found just once. Sequenced material: PBMCs. Receptors were obtained from a human donor in good health (CMV status not recorded). Some clones in this sample may be carry-over from other donors' samples.

The rearrangement links TRBV7-6 to TRBJ2-1; 11 bases map to TRBD2. The germline CDR1 and CDR2 sequences are SGHVS and FNYEAQ. V was clipped by 0 bases and J by 6 bases; unmatched bases: 1. CDR3 size: 15 residues. The CDR3 is CASSLASGRANEQFF. CDR3 nucleotides: TGTGCCAGCAGCTTAGCTAGCGGGAGGGCCAATGAGCAGTTCTTC.

This clonotype was picked up a small number of times. The chain carries TRBV12-3 or TRBV12-4 and TRBJ2-1, with TRBD2 matching over 11 bases. CDR3 length equals 14 residues. With V trimmed by 6 bases and J by 9 bases, 7 bases remained unmatched. The CDR3 loop is CASRFSGGAGEQFF. CDR3 coding DNA: TGTGCCAGCAGGTTTAGCGGGGGGGCCGGTGAGCAGTTCTTC.

This clonotype occurred many times. V and J are TRBV7-8 and TRBJ2-7, with D uncertain. This CDR3 comprises 12 residues. CDR1 SGHVS and CDR2 FQNEAQ come from the germline V gene. V lost 3 bases to trimming and J lost 6 bases, with 9 bases between them. The CDR3 DNA is TGTGCCAGCAGCTTCTCCCCGTTCGAGCAGTACTTC. This sequence encodes CASSFSPFEQYF.

The chain is built from TRBV7-2 and TRBJ1-2; 9 bases align to TRBD1. Germline CDR1 is SGHTA and CDR2 is FQGNSA. The CDR3 sequence is 17 residues long. V was clipped by 3 bases and J by 0 bases; unmatched bases: 8. CDR3 sequence reads: CASSLGTGGLPNYGYTF. The CDR3 coding sequence is TGTGCCAGCAGCTTGGGAACAGGGGGCCTACCTAACTATGGCTACACCTTC.

The chain combines TRBV28 with TRBJ2-1; 12 bases match TRBD2. The CDR3 totals 18 residues. The germline V gene has CDR1 MDHEN and CDR2 SYDVKM. V shed 2 bases, J shed 0 bases, and the junction held 5 bases outside the gene matches. In DNA form, the CDR3 reads TGTGCCAGCAGTTTAGAACTAGCGGGAGGCCCCTCCTACAATGAGCAGTTCTTC. It translates to CASSLELAGGPSYNEQFF.

This clonotype was found many times. This chain uses TRBV12-3 or TRBV12-4 with TRBJ1-5; unclear D gene. Trimming took 4 bases from V and 6 from J, leaving 13 bases between them. The CDR3 loop spans 14 amino acids. The CDR3 DNA sequence: TGTGCCAGCAGTTCCATCAGCAGCCTTCAGCCCCAGCATTTT. Translation gives CASSSISSLQPQHF.

Concerning this clonotype: A junction end diverges from the germline sequence, so it may reflect a read error. The rearrangement uses TRBV15 and TRBJ1-5, with TRBD1 matching 9 bases. Germline values: CDR1 LNHNV, CDR2 YYDKDF (reference sequence). This CDR3 has 15 amino acids. CDR3 sequence (DNA): TGTGCCACAAGCACCAGGACAGGGGGCAATCAGCCCCAGCATTTT. Amino acids: CATSTRTGGNQPQHF.

This clonotype was seen repeatedly, ten times or more. The V gene is TRBV7-2, the J gene TRBJ2-1; D is perhaps TRBD1 (5 bases). Germline V gives CDR1 SGHTA, CDR2 FQGNSA. V gave up 5 bases and J gave up 6 bases, with 14 bases separating them. CDR3 length: 14 amino acids. The CDR3 DNA sequence: TGTGCCAGCAGCACCAGCAGGGTCCTCAATGAGCAGTTCTTC. Its protein is CASSTSRVLNEQFF.

The chain combines TRBV28 with TRBJ1-5; 7 bases agree with TRBD1. The germline gives CDR1 MDHEN, CDR2 SYDVKM. J gave up 6 bases and V 5 bases, and 10 bases lay outside the gene matches. The CDR3 length is 15 residues. The CDR3 DNA reads as TGTGCCAGCAGTCCCCGGACAGGTGGGACTCAGCCCCAGCATTTT. Amino acids: CASSPRTGGTQPQHF. Looking up the rest from reference TRBV28 and TRBJ1-5 gives the full variable domain: DVKVTQSSRYLVKRTGEKVFLECVQDMDHENMFWYRQDPGLGLRLIYFSYDVKMKEKGDIPEGYSVSREKKERFSLILESASTNQTSMYLCASSPRTGGTQPQHFGDGTRLSIL.

This CDR3 reads CASSLGVGVLDEQYF. The CDR3 bases are TGTGCCAGCAGCTTAGGGGTCGGGGTCCTGGACGAGCAGTACTTC. The chain joins TRBV7-6 to TRBJ2-7; D is possibly TRBD2 (5 bases). The CDR3 spans 15 residues. V shed 1 base and J shed 5 bases, with 15 bases lying between them. Germline V lookup: CDR1 SGHVS, CDR2 FNYEAQ.

CDR3: CASSAPGLAGYNEQFF. DNA for the CDR3: TGTGCCAGCAGTGCCCCGGGACTAGCGGGTTACAATGAGCAGTTCTTC. The rearrangement uses TRBV27 and TRBJ2-1; 12 bases match TRBD2. Germline V CDR1 and CDR2: MNHEY, SMNVEV (reference sequence). This CDR3 spans 16 amino acids. V lost 5 bases, J lost 4 bases, and 6 bases stayed unmatched.

This clonotype has at least ten counts. V is TRBV11-2 and J is TRBJ2-7, with 7 nucleotides matching TRBD1. Germline CDR1 reads SGHAT; CDR2 reads FQNNGV. V was pared by 5 bases and J by 1 base, with 8 bases of the junction left unmatched. The CDR3 length is 15 residues. The CDR3 region has the DNA TGTGCCAGCAGCCCCTACCCGGGACAGTCCTACGAGCAGTACTTC. It specifies CASSPYPGQSYEQYF.

The gene calls are TRBV6-8 and TRBJ2-2; D is perhaps TRBD2 (5 bases). The CDR3 length is 17 residues. The V and J ends lost 0 bases and 4 bases respectively, with 15 bases between them. Germline CDR1 reads MNHGY; CDR2 reads SAAAGT. The CDR3 sequence is CASSYSIVGSGTGELFF. The DNA of the CDR3 is TGTGCCAGCAGTTACTCGATAGTAGGGAGCGGCACCGGGGAGCTGTTTTTT.

On this clonotype: One base away lies a much larger clone, so this may be a sequencing read error. The V call is TRBV7-3, the J call TRBJ2-1; D is unresolved. The V end was cut by 5 bases, the J end by 6 bases, with 11 bases between. Germline CDR1 SGHTA, CDR2 FQGTGA. The CDR3 sequence is 13 residues long. CDR3 protein: CASSRNPGNEQFF. For the CDR3, the DNA is TGTGCCAGCAGCCGGAATCCCGGCAATGAGCAGTTCTTC.

The V call is TRBV20-1, the J call TRBJ2-2; 8 bases align to TRBD2. J gave up 0 bases and V 4 bases, and 10 bases lay outside the gene matches. The CDR3 is 17 residues long. Germline-derived CDR1 and CDR2 are DFQATT and SNEGSKA (reference sequence). CDR3 sequence reads: CSAKGLAGFANTGELFF. CDR3 nucleotide sequence: TGCAGTGCTAAGGGCCTAGCGGGCTTCGCGAACACCGGGGAGCTGTTTTTT.

Many counts were recorded for this clonotype. As DNA, the CDR3 is TGTGCCAGCAGCTTAACGAGCACTAGCACAGATACGCAGTATTTT. Translated: CASSLTSTSTDTQYF. The chain combines TRBV7-3 with TRBJ2-3, with no clear D. Germline CDR1 is SGHTA and CDR2 is FQGTGA. This CDR3 has 15 residues. Trimming cost V 0 bases and J 0 bases, with 7 bases left between them.